The 25 T cell receptor beta chains given below trace back to one sample, sequenced in a study of PD-1 blockade in classical Hodgkin lymphoma. This sample's time point: cycle 4 day 1 (C4D1), after five to seven weeks of nivolumab. Each patient's relapse followed autologous stem cell transplantation, and brentuximab vedotin exposure varied. Sequencing used immunoSEQ multiplex PCR; TCRdb keeps in-frame clones, though not all of them. The sample holds approximately 93,000 clones, over 75% seen once. Sequenced here: peripheral blood mononuclear cells (PBMCs), sampled before the fourth cycle of nivolumab. The receptors here all came from a human donor with classical Hodgkin lymphoma.

The chain is built from TRBV11-2 and TRBJ2-1, with 7 bases fitting TRBD2. Trimming at V came to 3 bases and at J to 9 bases, leaving 11 bases not matched to a gene. Germline values: CDR1 SGHAT, CDR2 FQNNGV. The CDR3 totals 15 residues. The CDR3 nucleotides read TGTGCCAGCAGCTTGGGCGGGAGTAAGTTAGGTGAGCAGTTCTTC. Translation: CASSLGGSKLGEQFF.

J is TRBJ1-1 and V is TRBV5-1; D is possibly TRBD1 (5 bases). There are 15 residues in the CDR3. The ends were cut back, 3 bases at V and 1 base at J, with 13 bases in the middle. Germline-derived CDR1 and CDR2 are SGHRS and YFSETQ. The CDR3 DNA follows: TGCGCCAGCAGCTCCGGACGGGGCAGGAACACTGAAGCTTTCTTT. This translates into CASSSGRGRNTEAFF.

The chain links TRBV5-4 to TRBJ2-5, with unresolved D. Germline V gives CDR1 SGHNT, CDR2 YYREEE (reference sequence). V dropped 4 bases and J dropped 2 bases, with 12 bases sitting between them. The CDR3 consists of 14 residues. CDR3 DNA: TGTGCCAGCAGCACCTGGACGGAACAAGAGACCCAGTACTTC. Protein: CASSTWTEQETQYF.

The CDR3 DNA reads as TGTGCCAGCGGACAGGAGAACTATGGCTACACCTTC. Residues: CASGQENYGYTF. J is TRBJ1-2 and V is TRBV27, with 7 bases identical to TRBD1. The CDR3 loop spans 12 amino acids. Germline trimming cut 8 bases from V and 2 bases from J; bases unmatched to any gene: 2. CDR1 and CDR2 from the germline V gene are MNHEY and SMNVEV (reference sequence).

This chain uses TRBV5-6 with TRBJ1-1, with D tentatively TRBD1 (6 bases). CDR1 is SGHDT and CDR2 is YYEEEE in the germline V gene. This CDR3 has 16 amino acids. Trimming removed 3 bases at V and 5 bases at J, with 20 bases between. CDR3 sequence (DNA): TGTGCCAGCAGCTCCTACCGGGGGCGTCTGTGGACTGAAGCTTTCTTT. Protein: CASSSYRGRLWTEAFF.

The chain joins TRBV19 to TRBJ1-2; D is unclear. V was clipped by 5 bases and J by 0 bases, with 13 bases between them. The CDR3 is 15 residues long. Germline assignment: CDR1 LNHDA and CDR2 SQIVND (reference sequence). The CDR3 DNA is TGTGCCAGTAGTTATCTCGCGGAAGCTAACTATGGCTACACCTTC. Translating gives CASSYLAEANYGYTF.

In this sample, this clone turned up a few times. The chain carries TRBV29-1 and TRBJ2-3, with 11 bases fitting TRBD2. Trimming at V came to 2 bases and at J to 7 bases, leaving 5 bases not matched to a gene. CDR3 size: 14 residues. The germline V gene encodes CDR1 SQVTM and CDR2 ANQGSEA. The CDR3 sequence: CSVEPGTSGNTQYF. The DNA for the CDR3 is TGCAGCGTTGAACCCGGGACTAGCGGAAATACGCAGTATTTT.

The V call is TRBV7-9, the J call TRBJ2-2; TRBD1 agrees at 8 bases. The CDR3 totals 17 residues. The V and J ends lost 2 bases and 4 bases, in that order; junction bases with no gene match: 9. CDR1 and CDR2 (germline): SEHNR, FQNEAQ (reference sequence). The CDR3 coding sequence is TGTGCCAGCAGCTTATATCAGGGGGCGATAAGCACCGGGGAGCTGTTTTTT. The encoded protein is CASSLYQGAISTGELFF.

In its sample, this clone was seen many times. The chain couples TRBV5-6 to TRBJ1-1; no reliable D call. CDR3 length: 14 amino acids. Trimming stripped 0 bases from V and 4 bases from J, with 10 bases between. CDR1 and CDR2 (germline): SGHDT, YYEEEE. The CDR3 here is CASSLVGMPTEAFF. The CDR3 region has the DNA TGTGCCAGCAGCTTGGTAGGGATGCCCACTGAAGCTTTCTTT. Full variable domain (missing parts from reference TRBV5-6 and TRBJ1-1): DAGVTQSPTHLIKTRGQQVTLRCSPKSGHDTVSWYQQALGQGPQFIFQYYEEEERQRGNFPDRFSGHQFPNYSSELNVNALLLGDSALYLCASSLVGMPTEAFFGQGTRLTVV.

The gene calls are TRBV6-5 and TRBJ2-5, with 11 positions matching TRBD1. The CDR3 covers 14 residues. Germline CDR1 reads MNHEY; CDR2 reads SVGAGI. The V segment lost 4 bases and the J segment 2 bases; nucleotides outside the gene matches: 0. CDR3 in DNA: TGTGCCAGCAGTTGGGACAGGGGGCAAGAGACCCAGTACTTC. Amino acids: CASSWDRGQETQYF.

The chain employs TRBV27 and TRBJ2-1; TRBD2 matches 14 bases. The CDR3 covers 17 residues. V lost 6 bases to trimming and J lost 4 bases; unmatched junction nucleotides: 8. Germline lookup yields CDR1 MNHEY and CDR2 SMNVEV (reference sequence). The CDR3: CASRRPRTSGRYNEQFF. CDR3 nucleotide sequence: TGTGCCAGCAGAAGACCCCGGACTAGCGGGAGGTACAATGAGCAGTTCTTC.

This clone was detected once. The gene calls are TRBV6-5 and TRBJ2-3; 8 bases are shared with TRBD2. CDR1 is MNHEY and CDR2 is SVGAGI in the germline V gene. The CDR3 covers 15 residues. V was pared by 2 bases and J by 7 bases, with 8 bases of the junction left unmatched. This chain's CDR3 is CASSYVPGGGHTQYF. DNA of the CDR3: TGTGCCAGCAGTTACGTTCCGGGGGGGGGCCATACGCAGTATTTT.

As for this clone: Distinct nucleotide sequences in the sample also encode this CDR3. The chain carries TRBV9 and TRBJ1-2; D remains unclear. The CDR3 runs 12 residues. V lost 0 bases and J lost 5, with 5 bases in between. CDR1 is SGDLS, CDR2 YYNGEE, per germline. The CDR3 DNA sequence: TGTGCCAGCAGCGTAGATGGGTATGGCTACACCTTC. Encoded protein: CASSVDGYGYTF.

The chain recombines TRBV7-2 with TRBJ2-1, with D possibly being TRBD1 (6 bases). This CDR3 region has 12 residues. The V and J ends lost 1 base and 10 bases respectively, with 8 bases between them. Per germline, CDR1 SGHTA and CDR2 FQGNSA. Here the CDR3 reads CASSLEGTEQFF. As DNA, the CDR3 is TGTGCCAGCAGCTTAGAGGGGACAGAGCAGTTCTTC. Full variable domain (missing parts from reference TRBV7-2 and TRBJ2-1): GAGVSQSPSNKVTEKGKDVELRCDPISGHTALYWYRQSLGQGLEFLIYFQGNSAPDKSGLPSDRFSAERTGGSVSTLTIQRTQQEDSAVYLCASSLEGTEQFFGPGTRLTVL.

The CDR3 here is CASSSGLAASTDTQYF. For the CDR3, the DNA is TGTGCCAGCAGTTCGGGACTAGCGGCCTCCACAGATACGCAGTATTTT. The chain uses TRBV27 and TRBJ2-3, with 11 bases fitting TRBD2. This CDR3 has 16 amino acids. The trim removed 4 bases at V and 2 bases at J, leaving 5 bases unmatched. Per the germline V gene, CDR1 is MNHEY and CDR2 is SMNVEV (reference sequence).

The rearrangement links TRBV7-2 to TRBJ2-6; D may correspond to TRBD1 or TRBD2 (6 bases each). The CDR3 is 18 amino acids. V was clipped by 0 bases and J by 0 bases, with 12 bases between them. Germline V gene data show CDR1 as SGHTA and CDR2 as FQGNSA. CDR3 sequence reads: CASSLAGGGTSGANVLTF. For the CDR3, the DNA is TGTGCCAGCAGCTTAGCGGGGGGCGGCACCTCTGGGGCCAACGTCCTGACTTTC.

This rearrangement joins TRBV2 to TRBJ2-3; D perhaps matches TRBD2 (6 bases). Between the trimmed V and J ends, which lost 0 bases and 0 bases, there was a span of 13 bases. The CDR3 runs to 17 residues. CDR1 and CDR2 (germline): SNHLY, FYNNEI. CDR3 bases: TGTGCCAGCAGTGAAGCCCCGCCTAGCGTTAGCACAGATACGCAGTATTTT. Its translation: CASSEAPPSVSTDTQYF.

The CDR3 DNA reads as TGCGCCAGCATCGCCGGGACTTACTCCTACAATGAGCAGTTCTTC. This codes for CASIAGTYSYNEQFF. The rearrangement joins TRBV10-2 to TRBJ2-1; perhaps TRBD2 as D (6 bases). V shed 7 bases and J shed 0 bases, with 13 bases lying between them. In germline, CDR1 is WSHSY, CDR2 SAAADI. The CDR3 loop spans 15 amino acids.

The chain combines TRBV7-6 with TRBJ2-5, with D possibly being TRBD2 (5 bases). CDR1 and CDR2 (germline): SGHVS, FNYEAQ. The CDR3 totals 14 residues. V was shortened by 4 bases and J by 4 bases, with 13 bases between the two germline ends. CDR3 loop: CASSSRSEGETQYF. The CDR3 DNA reads as TGTGCCAGCAGCTCGCGTAGCGAGGGAGAGACCCAGTACTTC.

V usage is TRBV19 and J usage is TRBJ2-5, with 9 bases that match TRBD2. V lost 0 bases to trimming and J lost 5 bases; unmatched junction nucleotides: 7. Germline CDR1 reads LNHDA; CDR2 reads SQIVND (reference sequence). The CDR3 has 16 residues. CDR3 amino acids: CASSIDARGGRETQYF. The CDR3, as DNA: TGTGCCAGTAGTATAGATGCGCGGGGGGGCCGCGAGACCCAGTACTTC.

CDR3 in DNA: TGTGCCTGGGATTCTAAGGGGACTGTGAGAACCGGGGAGCTGTTTTTT. Translating it yields CAWDSKGTVRTGELFF. The chain carries TRBV30 and TRBJ2-2, with D possibly matching TRBD2 (6 bases). The germline gives CDR1 GTSNPN, CDR2 SVGIG (reference sequence). This CDR3 region has 16 residues. V was pared by 5 bases and J by 5 bases, with 21 bases between.

The chain has TRBV10-3 and TRBJ2-7; a weak D match, TRBD2 (6 bases). The germline gives CDR1 ENHRY, CDR2 SYGVKD. CDR3 length equals 16 residues. Trimming cost V 1 base and J 0 bases, with 13 bases left between them. The CDR3 here is CAISEFPTRSSYEQYF. The CDR3 DNA is TGTGCCATCAGTGAGTTCCCGACTAGAAGCTCCTACGAGCAGTACTTC.

J is TRBJ2-1 and V is TRBV9, with D possibly being TRBD2 (7 bases). Germline V gene data show CDR1 as SGDLS and CDR2 as YYNGEE. V lost 0 bases and J 1 base, leaving 14 bases between the germline ends. This CDR3 comprises 17 residues. The CDR3 nucleotides are TGTGCCAGCAGCGTAGGGGAGGGGGACGATTCCTACAATGAGCAGTTCTTC. Its protein product is CASSVGEGDDSYNEQFF.

This chain joins TRBV5-6 and TRBJ2-7; no clear D. CDR1 SGHDT and CDR2 YYEEEE come from the germline V gene. V lost 0 bases to trimming and J lost 6 bases, with 16 bases between them. The CDR3 has 15 amino acids. CDR3 nucleotides: TGTGCCAGCAGCTTGGGTGGCCCTGGGATTGGCGAGCAGTACTTC. Its translation is CASSLGGPGIGEQYF.

The rearrangement uses TRBV18 and TRBJ1-1; D possibly corresponds to TRBD1 (5 bases). Per the germline V gene, CDR1 is KGHSH and CDR2 is LQKENI. Trimming took off 2 bases at V and 5 bases at J, with 9 bases between the two ends. The CDR3 runs 13 residues. The CDR3 spells CASSPDRQTEAFF. The CDR3 bases are TGTGCCAGCTCACCAGATCGACAGACTGAAGCTTTCTTT. Complete variable domain (other parts from reference TRBV18 and TRBJ1-1): NAGVMQNPRHLVRRRGQEARLRCSPMKGHSHVYWYRQLPEEGLKFMVYLQKENIIDESGMPKERFSAEFPKEGPSILRIQQVVRGDSAAYFCASSPDRQTEAFFGQGTRLTVV.